This TCR beta chain was captured by sequencing in a study of CD8 T cells in Susac syndrome. Reverse transcription of roughly 0.5 to 1 ug RNA was performed with random hexamers. TCRdb re-called the immunoSEQ multiplex PCR reads through MiXCR, storing one row per CDR3 protein. This sample carries about 400,000 distinct CDR3 sequences, around 83% of them seen once, and the ten largest clones take approximately 0.12%. CD8+ and CD4+ blood T cells underwent TCR beta sequencing. Negative isolation was used for CD8+ and CD4+ T cells, and FACS enrichment was applied to TEMRA cells. This receptor was obtained from a human donor with multiple sclerosis. The sample comprised CD8+ T cells from PBMCs.

The CDR3 loop reads CASTTLGGGPHEQFF. DNA for the CDR3: TGTGCCAGCACCACTCTTGGGGGAGGGCCCCATGAGCAGTTCTTC. V is TRBV6-6 and J is TRBJ2-1, with 7 bases fitting TRBD2. V lost 7 bases and J lost 8; bases outside the gene matches: 14. The CDR3 covers 15 residues. CDR1 is MNHNY, CDR2 SVGAGI, per germline (reference sequence).